The 23 T cell receptor beta chains listed next were all sequenced from one sample in a study of shared clonotypes between healthy human individuals. Profiling relied on immunoSEQ multiplex PCR, and the TCRdb table lists in-frame clones only, not all of them. Of some 2,000,000 clones detected, about 95% appear once; the ten largest clones hold roughly 1.1%. Positively selected for CCR7, the CD45RO-negative cells used as naive CD8 cells excluded terminally differentiated effector memory CD45RA+ cells. Sample: naive CD8+ T cells sorted from blood. The receptors stem from a man between 18 and 29 years old in good health.

This clone has a handful of counts. This rearrangement joins TRBV7-9 to TRBJ1-1; D not resolved. The V end lost 6 bases, the J end lost 6 bases, and 14 bases lay between the germline ends. This CDR3 has 13 residues. Germline V gene lookup returns CDR1 SEHNR and CDR2 FQNEAQ (reference sequence). CDR3 in DNA: TGTGCCAGCAGGGTCGGTCCGGGTTCTGAAGCTTTCTTT. Protein: CASRVGPGSEAFF.

The chain uses TRBV9 and TRBJ2-3; 8 bases map to TRBD2. Germline V lookup: CDR1 SGDLS, CDR2 YYNGEE. V lost 0 bases and J lost 0; bases outside the gene matches: 6. The CDR3 has 17 residues. The CDR3 reads CASSVEGSGASTDTQYF. DNA of the CDR3: TGTGCCAGCAGCGTAGAAGGTAGCGGGGCCAGCACAGATACGCAGTATTTT. Combining the CDR3 with reference TRBV9 and TRBJ2-3 gives the whole variable domain DSGVTQTPKHLITATGQRVTLRCSPRSGDLSVYWYQQSLDQGLQFLIQYYNGEERAKGNILERFSAQQFPDLHSELNLSSLELGDSALYFCASSVEGSGASTDTQYFGPGTRLTVL.

The gene calls are TRBV27 and TRBJ2-5, with 11 positions matching TRBD2. The germline V gene encodes CDR1 MNHEY and CDR2 SMNVEV (reference sequence). CDR3 length: 16 residues. The junction had 7 bases not matched to a gene; V was cut back by 6 bases and J by 1 base. CDR3 DNA: TGTGCCAGCAGACGTGGGACTAGCGGCTCCCAAGAGACCCAGTACTTC. It encodes CASRRGTSGSQETQYF.

The rearrangement uses TRBV4-3 and TRBJ2-5; possible D gene TRBD2, 6 bases. Germline lookup yields CDR1 LGHNA and CDR2 YSLEER. V lost 0 bases and J lost 7, with 12 bases in between. The CDR3 totals 14 residues. DNA of the CDR3: TGCGCCAGCAGCCAAGATAGCGGCGGTACGACCCAGTACTTC. Its protein is CASSQDSGGTTQYF.

The gene calls are TRBV27 and TRBJ2-1, with a tentative D call TRBD2 (6 bases). CDR1 is MNHEY and CDR2 is SMNVEV in the germline V gene (reference sequence). The CDR3 extends over 14 amino acids. V shed 3 bases and J shed 5 bases, with 11 bases lying between them. CDR3 residues: CASSLGGPNNEQFF. DNA for the CDR3: TGTGCCAGCAGTTTGGGGGGACCGAACAATGAGCAGTTCTTC.

CDR3 residues: CASSSENEQFF. CDR3 nucleotides: TGTGCCAGCAGCTCTGAGAATGAGCAGTTCTTC. V is TRBV11-2 and J is TRBJ2-1; D is undetermined. V lost 4 bases and J 7 bases, leaving 5 bases between the germline ends. There are 11 residues in the CDR3. Germline V gene data show CDR1 as SGHAT and CDR2 as FQNNGV.

V gene TRBV29-1 combines with J gene TRBJ2-2, with 8 bases that match TRBD1. The junction had 4 bases not matched to a gene; V was cut back by 7 bases and J by 3 bases. Germline lookup yields CDR1 SQVTM and CDR2 ANQGSEA. The CDR3 runs 13 residues. Here the CDR3 reads CSADRGYTGELFF. The CDR3 nucleotides read TGCAGCGCAGACAGGGGTTACACCGGGGAGCTGTTTTTT.

The chain carries TRBV6-6 and TRBJ1-4, with D uncertain. The germline gives CDR1 MNHNY, CDR2 SVGAGI (reference sequence). This CDR3 has 13 residues. Between the trimmed V and J ends, which lost 1 base and 7 bases, there was a span of 7 bases. The CDR3 nucleotides are TGTGCCAGCAGTTACTGGGGAGGTGAAAAACTGTTTTTT. This sequence encodes CASSYWGGEKLFF.

This chain uses TRBV15 with TRBJ1-4, with D maybe TRBD1 (5 bases). V dropped 0 bases and J dropped 4 bases, with 12 bases sitting between them. This CDR3 has 16 amino acids. Germline V lookup: CDR1 LNHNV, CDR2 YYDKDF (reference sequence). CDR3 sequence: CATSRDRGSFNEKLFF. The CDR3 bases are TGTGCCACCAGCAGAGATCGGGGCAGCTTTAATGAAAAACTGTTTTTT.

This clone came up once. The CDR3, as DNA: TGTGCCAGCAGTTCTCCCAGGGAATTCGGGACAGATACGCAGTATTTT. Translated, it gives CASSSPREFGTDTQYF. The chain couples TRBV6-5 to TRBJ2-3; D may be TRBD1 (5 bases). The V gene lost 4 bases and the J gene lost 3 bases, with 17 bases spanning the gap. CDR1 is MNHEY and CDR2 is SVGAGI in the germline V gene. The CDR3 is 16 residues long.

The gene calls are TRBV7-9 and TRBJ1-2; TRBD1 agrees at 9 bases. Germline V gene sequence: CDR1 SEHNR, CDR2 FQNEAQ (reference sequence). Unmatched junction bases numbered 5, after V lost 5 bases and J lost 7 bases. CDR3 length equals 13 residues. CDR3 bases: TGTGCCAGCAGCGAACAGGGGGCTGGTGGCTACACCTTC. Residues: CASSEQGAGGYTF.

Comments on this clone: The same CDR3 arises from other DNA sequences in this sample as well. The chain recombines TRBV6-4 with TRBJ2-3, with TRBD2 identical over 8 bases. Looked up from germline, CDR1 is MRHNA and CDR2 is SNTAGT. With V trimmed by 6 bases and J by 3 bases, 2 bases remained unmatched. This CDR3 contains 13 residues. CDR3 coding DNA: TGTGCCAGCAGCGCGGGGGGTACAGATACGCAGTATTTT. Amino acids: CASSAGGTDTQYF.

The chain combines TRBV27 with TRBJ1-2; D possibly corresponds to TRBD1 (5 bases). Germline lookup yields CDR1 MNHEY and CDR2 SMNVEV (reference sequence). The length of the CDR3 is 14 residues. The V end was cut by 5 bases, the J end by 5 bases, with 15 bases between. DNA for the CDR3: TGTGCCAGCAGTCCACTCGGGACGGAGTATGGCTACACCTTC. As protein: CASSPLGTEYGYTF.

The rearrangement links TRBV25-1 to TRBJ2-1; D remains ambiguous. CDR1 is MGHDK, CDR2 SYGVNS, per germline. The CDR3 extends over 13 amino acids. Trimming removed 3 bases at V and 8 bases at J, with 11 bases between. CDR3 sequence reads: CASSDHSSDEQFF. The DNA of the CDR3 is TGTGCCAGCAGTGACCATAGTTCAGATGAGCAGTTCTTC.

V gene TRBV9 combines with J gene TRBJ2-1; the match to TRBD1 covers 7 bases. The CDR3 is made up of 15 amino acids. V was clipped by 3 bases and J by 4 bases; unmatched bases: 7. CDR1 is SGDLS, CDR2 YYNGEE, per germline. This chain's CDR3 is CASSASGQPYNEQFF. The CDR3 nucleotides read TGTGCCAGCAGCGCGTCGGGACAGCCATACAATGAGCAGTTCTTC.

The J gene is TRBJ2-7, the V gene TRBV28, with D possibly TRBD2 on 6 matching bases. The V gene lost 4 bases and the J gene lost 4 bases, with 26 bases spanning the gap. This CDR3 is 18 amino acids long. Germline CDR1 MDHEN, CDR2 SYDVKM. CDR3 DNA sequence: TGTGCCAGCAGTTCTTCCTTATGGACGGGAGATGAGGAATACGAGCAGTACTTC. Translated: CASSSSLWTGDEEYEQYF.

This chain links TRBV4-1 with TRBJ1-2, with a possible D match to TRBD1 (6 bases). Trimming stripped 3 bases from V and 0 bases from J, with 20 bases between. Germline V gene sequence: CDR1 MGHRA, CDR2 YSYEKL. CDR3 length: 18 amino acids. The CDR3 sequence is CASSHLTREGGANYGYTF. DNA of the CDR3: TGCGCCAGCAGCCACCTAACTCGGGAAGGGGGGGCTAACTATGGCTACACCTTC.

This chain uses TRBV4-1 with TRBJ1-1; D is unresolved. In germline, CDR1 is MGHRA, CDR2 YSYEKL. The CDR3 loop spans 14 amino acids. Trimming took 3 bases from V and 0 from J, leaving 8 bases between them. The chain's CDR3 is CASSQTTMNTEAFF. CDR3 in DNA: TGCGCCAGCAGCCAGACAACAATGAACACTGAAGCTTTCTTT.

This chain connects TRBV10-1 to TRBJ2-7; 8 bases are a match to TRBD1. CDR1 is WNHNN and CDR2 is SYGVQD in the germline V gene (reference sequence). The CDR3 is 12 residues long. Trimming cost V 4 bases and J 6 bases; bases outside gene matches: 2. The CDR3 bases are TGCGCCAGCAGTGGACAGGGGAGCGAGCAGTACTTC. Translated, it gives CASSGQGSEQYF.

The rearrangement joins TRBV27 to TRBJ2-7; 7 nucleotides line up with TRBD2. This CDR3 spans 14 amino acids. Germline lookup yields CDR1 MNHEY and CDR2 SMNVEV (reference sequence). J was trimmed by 2 bases and V by 6 bases; bases with no gene match: 7. For the CDR3, the DNA is TGTGCCAGCAGCCCAACTAGCGAAGCCTACGAGCAGTACTTC. It specifies CASSPTSEAYEQYF.

The CDR3 loop is CASSSTGAFVTEAFF. The CDR3 DNA reads TGTGCCAGCAGCTCGACAGGCGCCTTTGTCACTGAAGCTTTCTTT. The chain combines TRBV7-2 with TRBJ1-1, with D tentatively TRBD1 (6 bases). The CDR3 is made up of 15 amino acids. CDR1 and CDR2 (germline): SGHTA, FQGNSA. V was cut by 4 bases and J by 4 bases, with 16 bases left in between.

The chain has TRBV7-8 and TRBJ2-3, with D possibly being TRBD1 or TRBD2 (6 bases each). The CDR3 spans 16 residues. V lost 2 bases to trimming and J lost 2 bases, with 14 bases between them. Germline V CDR1 and CDR2: SGHVS, FQNEAQ. The DNA of the CDR3 is TGTGCCAGCAGCTTATCGGGGGCAGACCCCACAGATACGCAGTATTTT. Its translation: CASSLSGADPTDTQYF.

The V gene is TRBV13, the J gene TRBJ2-7; 10 bases match TRBD2. Germline V gives CDR1 PRHDT, CDR2 FYEKMQ (reference sequence). The CDR3 contains 15 residues. With V trimmed by 4 bases and J by 9 bases, 12 bases remained unmatched. CDR3 DNA sequence: TGTGCCAGCAGCTCCCGGGGTAGCGGGGGGCTCGGGCAGTACTTC. Translation gives CASSSRGSGGLGQYF. The full variable domain, rest sourced from reference TRBV13 and TRBJ2-7, is AAGVIQSPRHLIKEKRETATLKCYPIPRHDTVYWYQQGPGQDPQFLISFYEKMQSDKGSIPDRFSAQQFSDYHSELNMSSLELGDSALYFCASSSRGSGGLGQYFGPGTRLTVT.